This entry concerns a single T cell receptor beta chain. What it binds is unknown. Thyroid ultrasound, orbital computed tomography, clinical symptoms, and serum thyroxine and TRAb underpinned diagnoses. The CDR3 has 15 residues. Germline CDR1 reads MGHRA; CDR2 reads YSYEKL. The ends lost 1 base at V and 0 bases at J; junction bases unmatched: 1. RNA transcripts were the template for amplifying TCR beta CDR3 regions. When the TCR CDR3 underwent first-round RT-PCR, the HTBI primer set was used. TCRdb used MiXCR to reprocess the multiplex PCR reads, holding one entry per CDR3 protein. The repertoire holds roughly 650,000 distinct CDR3 sequences, 16% seen once, with less than 3.5% in the top ten. The source of the sample is a study of T cells in Graves' hyperthyroidism and ophthalmopathy. The study, taken as a whole, reports: The model's output predicted ophthalmopathy at a median of 6.5 months prior to onset.

The specimen was blood. The chain combines TRBV4-1 with TRBJ1-1; 8 bases match TRBD1. This sequence was found in a middle-aged woman with Graves' ophthalmopathy. CDR3 coding DNA: TGCGCCAGCAGCCAAGCGACAGGGGTGAACACTGAAGCTTTCTTT. It encodes CASSQATGVNTEAFF.